The present T cell receptor (beta chain) was sequenced within a study of blood T cell repertoires in COVID-19. Overall study context: PBMCs, B-cell-depleted T cells, or T cells were the source of the cDNA or gDNA that made up the material.

Assay used: immunoSEQ multiplex PCR; TCRdb lists only in-frame clones, some missing. The sample has more than 300,000 clones, approximately 87% seen once; the top ten hold 8% to 13%. Seattle's enrolled individuals joined amid active infection and were then monitored longitudinally. The sequencing input was peripheral blood. The source is a woman aged 25 to 39 with COVID-19, enrolled during active disease.

This CDR3 is CASSGAGGRTGELFF. The CDR3 DNA sequence: TGTGCCAGCAGTGGTGCGGGAGGGAGGACCGGGGAGCTGTTTTTT. The rearrangement joins TRBV2 to TRBJ2-2; 9 positions agree with TRBD2. Per germline, CDR1 SNHLY and CDR2 FYNNEI. Trimming removed 4 bases from V and 5 bases from J; junction bases left unmatched: 5. CDR3 length: 15 residues.